These 2 T cell receptor beta chains came from one sample sequenced in a study of control samples from healthy donors and cancer patients. Here immunoSEQ multiplex PCR was the method, and the copy in TCRdb shows in-frame clones only, minus some. Found here are about 210,000 clones; the top ten clones hold 2% to 2.5%. The sample consisted of blood. The origin of the receptors is a woman younger than 45 in good health.

Concerning this clone: The junction and the germline gene differ at one end; a read error may be behind it. This chain links TRBV5-8 with TRBJ1-1; 8 positions agree with TRBD1. The CDR3 covers 12 residues. CDR1 SGHTS and CDR2 YDEGEE come from the germline V gene. CDR3 DNA sequence: TGTGCCAGCAGTTTGGACAGGGCAAAGGCTTTCTTT. Translated, it gives CASSLDRAKAFF. Together with reference TRBV5-8 and TRBJ1-1, the CDR3 gives the full variable domain: EAGVTQSPTHLIKTRGQQATLRCSPISGHTSVYWYQQALGLGLQFLLWYDEGEERNRGNFPPRFSGRQFPNYSSELNVNALELEDSALYLCASSLDRAKAFFGQGTRLTVV.

Here the CDR3 DNA reads TGTGCCAGCAGCTTCTCGCAGGAAGCCTACGAGCAGTACTTC. It is translated as CASSFSQEAYEQYF. The chain has TRBV11-2 and TRBJ2-7; the D is unclear. This CDR3 comprises 14 residues. Per germline, CDR1 SGHAT and CDR2 FQNNGV. The V end lost 3 bases, the J end lost 2 bases, and 11 bases lay between the germline ends.